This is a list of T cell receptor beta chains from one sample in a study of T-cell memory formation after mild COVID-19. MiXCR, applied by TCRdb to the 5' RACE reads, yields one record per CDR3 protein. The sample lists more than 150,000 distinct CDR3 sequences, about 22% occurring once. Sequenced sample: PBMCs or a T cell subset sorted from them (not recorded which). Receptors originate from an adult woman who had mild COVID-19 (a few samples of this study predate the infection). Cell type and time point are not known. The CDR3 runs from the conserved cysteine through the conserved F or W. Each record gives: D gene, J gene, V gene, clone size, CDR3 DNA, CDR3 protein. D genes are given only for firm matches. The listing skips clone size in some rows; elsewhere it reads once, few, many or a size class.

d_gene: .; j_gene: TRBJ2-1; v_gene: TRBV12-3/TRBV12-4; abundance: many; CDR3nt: TGTGCCAGCAGTTTAGCTCTGTACAATGAGCAGTTCTTC; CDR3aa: CASSLALYNEQFF
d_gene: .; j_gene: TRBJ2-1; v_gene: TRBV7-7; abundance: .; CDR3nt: TGTGCTAGCAGCTTAAGTTGGGAGGATGAGCAGTTCTTC; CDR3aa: CASSLSWEDEQFF
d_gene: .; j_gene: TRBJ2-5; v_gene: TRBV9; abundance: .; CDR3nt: TGTGCCAGCACCCCCTCAGGTGCTCTAGCGTTAGAGACCCAGTACTTC; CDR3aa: CASTPSGALALETQYF
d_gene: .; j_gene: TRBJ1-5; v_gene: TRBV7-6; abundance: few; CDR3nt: TGTGCCAGCAGCCTGGCGGCAGGGGTAGAGTTGGGCAATCAGCCCCAGCATTTT; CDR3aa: CASSLAAGVELGNQPQHF
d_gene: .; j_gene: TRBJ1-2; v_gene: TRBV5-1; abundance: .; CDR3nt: TGCGCCAGCAGCTTGGTGGGGGGTTTCACGAGTCTTCACTATGGCTACACCTTC; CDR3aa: CASSLVGGFTSLHYGYTF
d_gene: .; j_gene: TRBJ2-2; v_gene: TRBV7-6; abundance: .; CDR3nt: TGTGCCAGCAGCGGTGCCGGGATCCTAAACACCGGGGAGCTGTTTTTT; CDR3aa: CASSGAGILNTGELFF
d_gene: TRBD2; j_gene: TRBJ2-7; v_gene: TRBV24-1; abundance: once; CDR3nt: TGTGCCACCGATCGGGACTACCCGGGGGAGCAGTACTTC; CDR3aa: CATDRDYPGEQYF
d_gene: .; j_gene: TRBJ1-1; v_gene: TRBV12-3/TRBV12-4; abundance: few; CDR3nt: TGTGCCAGCAGAGAAGGGGGAACTGAAGCTTTCTTT; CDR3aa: CASREGGTEAFF
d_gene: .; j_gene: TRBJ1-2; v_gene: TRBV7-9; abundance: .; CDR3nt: TGTGCCAGCAGCTTAGCTCGGGGGCCCTCTCGGACTAACTATGGCTACACCTTC; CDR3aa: CASSLARGPSRTNYGYTF
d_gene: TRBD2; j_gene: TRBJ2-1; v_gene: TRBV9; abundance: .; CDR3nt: TGTGCCAGCAGCCCCTCCGGGGGGATACCAGTCTCCTACAATGAGCAGTTCTTC; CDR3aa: CASSPSGGIPVSYNEQFF
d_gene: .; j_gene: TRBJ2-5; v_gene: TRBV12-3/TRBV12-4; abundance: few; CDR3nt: TGTGCCAGCAGTTTGTCCCGGGGGGCTGTCAAAAAGACCCAGTACTTC; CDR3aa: CASSLSRGAVKKTQYF
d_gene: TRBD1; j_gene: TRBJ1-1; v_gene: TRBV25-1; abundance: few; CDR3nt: TGTGCCAGCAGTGATCAGGGGGCCGGTACTGAAGCTTTCTTT; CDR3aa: CASSDQGAGTEAFF
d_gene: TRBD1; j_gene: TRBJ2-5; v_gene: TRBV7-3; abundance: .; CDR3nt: TGTGCCAGCAGCTTAGGAGCCACGGGACAGGGAGAGACCCAGTACTTC; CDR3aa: CASSLGATGQGETQYF
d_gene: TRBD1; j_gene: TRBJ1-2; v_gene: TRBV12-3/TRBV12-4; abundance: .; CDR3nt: TGTGCCAGCAGTCACCGGGACAGGGGAGGCTATGGCTACACCTTC; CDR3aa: CASSHRDRGGYGYTF
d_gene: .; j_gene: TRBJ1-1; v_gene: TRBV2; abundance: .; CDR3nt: TGTGCCAGCAAACTCGCACCCTACACTGAAGCTTTCTTT; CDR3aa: CASKLAPYTEAFF
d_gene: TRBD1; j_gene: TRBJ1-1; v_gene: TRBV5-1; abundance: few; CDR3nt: TGCGCCAGCAGCGGGGAAGACAGGGGGTACACTGAAGCTTTCTTT; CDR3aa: CASSGEDRGYTEAFF
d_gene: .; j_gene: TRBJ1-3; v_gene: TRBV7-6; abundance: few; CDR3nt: TGTGCCAGCAGCCCTTATTCATGGGGGGCCGAAAACACCATATATTTT; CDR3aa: CASSPYSWGAENTIYF
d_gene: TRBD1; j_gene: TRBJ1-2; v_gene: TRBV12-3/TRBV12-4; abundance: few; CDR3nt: TGTGCCAGCAGTTTAGCGATGGGACAGGATGATGGCTACACCTTC; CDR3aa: CASSLAMGQDDGYTF